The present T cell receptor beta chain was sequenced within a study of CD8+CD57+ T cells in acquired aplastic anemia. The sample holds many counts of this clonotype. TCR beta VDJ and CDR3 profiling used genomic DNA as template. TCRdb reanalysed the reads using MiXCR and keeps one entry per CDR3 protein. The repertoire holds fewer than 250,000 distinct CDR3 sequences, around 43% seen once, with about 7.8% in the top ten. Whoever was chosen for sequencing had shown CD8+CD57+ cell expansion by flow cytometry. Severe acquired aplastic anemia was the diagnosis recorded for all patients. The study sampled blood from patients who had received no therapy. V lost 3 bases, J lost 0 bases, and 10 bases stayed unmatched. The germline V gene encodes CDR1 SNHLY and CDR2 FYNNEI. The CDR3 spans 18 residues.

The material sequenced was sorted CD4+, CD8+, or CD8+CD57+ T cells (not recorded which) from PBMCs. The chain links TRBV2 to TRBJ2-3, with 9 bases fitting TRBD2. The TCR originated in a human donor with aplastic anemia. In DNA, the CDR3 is TGTGCCAGCAGTGAGTGGAGCGGGGGGCCCGGCAGCACAGATACGCAGTATTTT. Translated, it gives CASSEWSGGPGSTDTQYF.